Below, 27 T cell receptor beta chains from the same sample are listed, as sequenced in a study of CD8+ T cells in alopecia areata. Treatment indicated: oral pan-JAK inhibitor, 5-10 mg twice daily. The sequencing template was cDNA reverse transcribed from extracted RNA. The table came from immunoSEQ multiplex PCR; TCRdb's copy has only in-frame clones and leaves some out. The sample carries roughly 220,000 clones, roughly 66% recorded once. The specimen comprised CD4+ T cells sorted from blood, sampled between weeks 43 and 45, from a patient treated with tofacitinib. These receptors all come from a human donor with alopecia areata.

CDR3 in DNA: TGTGCCAGCTCACCACGGGAGGGACTTAGGACCCAAGAGACCCAGTACTTC. This gives the protein CASSPREGLRTQETQYF. The gene calls are TRBV18 and TRBJ2-5; 7 bases are shared with TRBD2. This CDR3 is built from 17 residues. CDR1 KGHSH and CDR2 LQKENI come from the germline V gene. Germline trimming cut 1 base from V and 1 base from J; bases unmatched to any gene: 9.

The V gene is TRBV25-1, the J gene TRBJ2-7; maybe TRBD1 (5 bases). CDR1 is MGHDK and CDR2 is SYGVNS in the germline V gene. V lost 4 bases to trimming and J lost 6 bases, with 10 bases between them. CDR3 length: 12 residues. The CDR3 region is CASSVSGFEQYF. The CDR3 region has the DNA TGTGCCAGCAGTGTTTCAGGGTTCGAGCAGTACTTC.

The rearrangement uses TRBV5-4 and TRBJ2-2; D not certain. Germline V gives CDR1 SGHNT, CDR2 YYREEE (reference sequence). Trimming removed 1 base at V and 4 bases at J, with 8 bases between. This CDR3 comprises 14 residues. The CDR3 nucleotides are TGTGCCAGCAGCTTGACGGCGACCACCGGGGAGCTGTTTTTT. Translating gives CASSLTATTGELFF.

This clone was observed a single time. V usage is TRBV30 and J usage is TRBJ1-5; tentatively, D is TRBD1 (5 bases). CDR3 size: 13 residues. Germline V CDR1 and CDR2: GTSNPN, SVGIG (reference sequence). The V and J ends lost 5 bases and 6 bases respectively, with 14 bases between them. The CDR3 is CAWSPGSGQPQHF. The CDR3 DNA reads TGTGCCTGGTCCCCAGGGTCAGGTCAGCCCCAGCATTTT.

The chain couples TRBV2 to TRBJ2-1; no firm D call. The ends were cut back, 7 bases at V and 7 bases at J, with 14 bases in the middle. The CDR3 extends over 13 amino acids. Germline assignment: CDR1 SNHLY and CDR2 FYNNEI. CDR3 residues: CASTRIRRNEQFF. CDR3 DNA: TGTGCCAGCACCCGGATACGGCGGAATGAGCAGTTCTTC.

This clone was counted only a few times. Other nucleotide sequences from this sample produce the same CDR3. The chain is built from TRBV9 and TRBJ2-1; D gene ambiguous. The CDR3 loop spans 12 amino acids. Germline lookup yields CDR1 SGDLS and CDR2 YYNGEE. The V and J ends lost 2 bases and 5 bases respectively, with 5 bases between them. As DNA, the CDR3 is TGTGCCAGCAGCGTTAGGGACAATGAGCAGTTCTTC. Its protein product is CASSVRDNEQFF. Variable domain in full (rest from reference TRBV9 and TRBJ2-1): DSGVTQTPKHLITATGQRVTLRCSPRSGDLSVYWYQQSLDQGLQFLIQYYNGEERAKGNILERFSAQQFPDLHSELNLSSLELGDSALYFCASSVRDNEQFFGPGTRLTVL.

In this sample, this clone turned up a few times. J is TRBJ2-5 and V is TRBV29-1; D might be TRBD2 (6 bases). Germline CDR1 reads SQVTM; CDR2 reads ANQGSEA. Trimming shortened V by 6 bases and J by 5 bases, and 16 bases separated the two germline ends. The length of the CDR3 is 13 residues. CDR3 sequence: CSVSTGTRETQYF. In DNA form, the CDR3 reads TGCAGCGTGTCAACCGGGACTCGGGAGACCCAGTACTTC.

CDR3 in amino acids: CAWSSGDFNQPQHF. The CDR3 DNA is TGTGCCTGGAGTTCGGGGGATTTCAATCAGCCCCAGCATTTT. V is TRBV30 and J is TRBJ1-5; maybe TRBD1 (5 bases). The CDR3 extends over 14 amino acids. The ends were cut back, 2 bases at V and 3 bases at J, with 11 bases in the middle. In germline, CDR1 is GTSNPN, CDR2 SVGIG (reference sequence).

The sample holds a few counts of this clone. The V gene is TRBV29-1, the J gene TRBJ2-7; tentatively, D is TRBD1 or TRBD2 (5 bases each). Germline V gene lookup returns CDR1 SQVTM and CDR2 ANQGSEA. The CDR3 totals 13 residues. Trimming cost V 7 bases and J 8 bases, with 21 bases left between them. DNA of the CDR3: TGCAGCGCTCTAAACCGGGACCCAGGTCAGCAGTACTTC. Residues: CSALNRDPGQQYF.

The chain is built from TRBV27 and TRBJ1-6, with TRBD1 matching over 9 bases. The J segment lost 10 bases and the V segment lost 5 bases, leaving 12 bases of the junction unmatched. The CDR3 is 16 residues long. CDR1 and CDR2 from the germline V gene are MNHEY and SMNVEV (reference sequence). For the CDR3, the DNA is TGTGCCAGCAGTCCCATTCCGGGACAGGGTGGATCACCCCTCCACTTT. Its protein product is CASSPIPGQGGSPLHF.

On this clone itself: This clone may be a read error of a much larger clone one base away. This chain links TRBV9 with TRBJ1-3; D is uncertain. The CDR3 contains 14 residues. V was clipped by 3 bases and J by 0 bases, with 7 bases between them. Germline lookup yields CDR1 SGDLS and CDR2 YYNGEE. This CDR3 is CASSEGSSGNTIYF. DNA of the CDR3: TGTGCCAGCAGCGAAGGGAGCTCTGGAAACACCATATATTTT.

The rearrangement joins TRBV6-5 to TRBJ1-1; D might be TRBD1 (5 bases). This CDR3 region has 15 residues. Trimming pared 6 bases from V and 5 bases from J, leaving 19 bases between. Germline V gives CDR1 MNHEY, CDR2 SVGAGI. The CDR3 coding sequence is TGTGCCAGCAGAACGCACGGGACGATCGGTACTGAAGCTTTCTTT. Translating gives CASRTHGTIGTEAFF.

The chain links TRBV2 to TRBJ1-6; D perhaps matches TRBD1 (6 bases). Trimming removed 2 bases at V and 5 bases at J, with 10 bases between. CDR1 is SNHLY, CDR2 FYNNEI, per germline. This CDR3 contains 15 residues. CDR3 DNA: TGTGCCAGCAGTGAACAGACAGGCGATAATTCACCCCTCCACTTT. Its protein is CASSEQTGDNSPLHF. The full variable domain, completed using reference TRBV2 and TRBJ1-6, is EPEVTQTPSHQVTQMGQEVILRCVPISNHLYFYWYRQILGQKVEFLVSFYNNEISEKSEIFDDQFSVERPDGSNFTLKIRSTKLEDSAMYFCASSEQTGDNSPLHFGNGTRLTVT.

The V gene is TRBV29-1, the J gene TRBJ1-2; 8 nucleotides agree with TRBD1. After removal of 7 bases from V and 6 bases from J, the junction contained 19 bases not matched to a gene. CDR3 length: 16 residues. In germline, CDR1 is SQVTM, CDR2 ANQGSEA. DNA for the CDR3: TGCAGCGCAACCGGGACAGGCTTACTCCCTTCTAATGGCTACACCTTC. Its translation: CSATGTGLLPSNGYTF. Supplemented by reference TRBV29-1 and TRBJ1-2, the full variable domain reads SAVISQKPSRDICQRGTSLTIQCQVDSQVTMMFWYRQQPGQSLTLIATANQGSEATYESGFVIDKFPISRPNLTFSTLTVSNMSPEDSSIYLCSATGTGLLPSNGYTFGSGTRLTVV.

This clone was observed at least ten times. This chain joins TRBV27 and TRBJ2-1; unclear D gene. Trimming pared 7 bases from V and 12 bases from J, leaving 19 bases between. Germline loops: CDR1 MNHEY, CDR2 SMNVEV (reference sequence). The CDR3 runs to 13 residues. The CDR3 protein is CASTELRKVGQFF. The CDR3 DNA sequence: TGTGCCAGCACCGAACTTCGGAAAGTCGGGCAGTTCTTC.

The chain has TRBV29-1 and TRBJ1-2; D uncertain. Germline CDR1 and CDR2: SQVTM and ANQGSEA. This CDR3 contains 15 residues. V was shortened by 1 base and J by 8 bases, with 20 bases between the two germline ends. The CDR3 is CSVEVVRGVLSGYTF. CDR3 sequence (DNA): TGCAGCGTTGAAGTGGTGCGGGGAGTTTTATCGGGCTACACCTTC.

This clone turned up a few times. This rearrangement joins TRBV11-1 to TRBJ1-2; D is ambiguous. This CDR3 contains 13 residues. Germline loops: CDR1 SGHAT, CDR2 FQDESV (reference sequence). The V and J ends lost 3 bases and 2 bases respectively, with 7 bases between them. CDR3 DNA sequence: TGTGCCAGCAGCTTGGAGCACAACTATGGCTACACCTTC. As protein: CASSLEHNYGYTF.

The chain combines TRBV7-6 with TRBJ2-3; D is possibly TRBD1 (6 bases). The germline V gene has CDR1 SGHVS and CDR2 FNYEAQ. The length of the CDR3 is 14 residues. Trimming shortened V by 0 bases and J by 14 bases, and 18 bases separated the two germline ends. The CDR3 coding sequence is TGTGCCAGCAGCTTAGCACCCGGGCAGGGGAGCTGGTATTTT. Encoded protein: CASSLAPGQGSWYF.

Written as DNA, the CDR3 is TGCGCCAGCAGCTTGAGTACAGGGGGCAACTACGAGCAGTACTTC. Residues: CASSLSTGGNYEQYF. The V and J genes are TRBV5-1 and TRBJ2-7, with TRBD1 matching 9 bases. J was trimmed by 3 bases and V by 1 base; bases with no gene match: 5. Germline V gene sequence: CDR1 SGHRS, CDR2 YFSETQ. CDR3 length: 15 amino acids.

The genes are TRBV30 and TRBJ1-1, with D unclear. CDR1 GTSNPN and CDR2 SVGIG come from the germline V gene (reference sequence). Trimming left V 2 bases short and J 7 bases short, with 14 bases between. This CDR3 has 13 residues. CDR3 loop: CAWSPGRIFEAFF. Written as DNA, the CDR3 is TGTGCCTGGAGTCCGGGCAGGATATTTGAAGCTTTCTTT.

This clone was recorded once. V and J are TRBV29-1 and TRBJ2-3; the match to TRBD2 covers 9 bases. V dropped 4 bases and J dropped 6; count of bases not matched to a gene: 11. Germline loops: CDR1 SQVTM, CDR2 ANQGSEA. CDR3 length: 15 amino acids. The CDR3 loop reads CSVAGLRGGRDTQYF. CDR3 DNA: TGCAGCGTTGCGGGGTTGCGGGGGGGCCGGGATACGCAGTATTTT.

J is TRBJ2-7 and V is TRBV30; TRBD1 might be the D (5 bases). Germline assignment: CDR1 GTSNPN and CDR2 SVGIG (reference sequence). The CDR3 spans 16 residues. V lost 3 bases to trimming and J lost 7 bases, with 25 bases between them. CDR3: CAWSDLQWGGRGEQYF. CDR3 in DNA: TGTGCCTGGAGCGATCTACAGTGGGGTGGAAGGGGAGAGCAGTACTTC.

This chain uses TRBV29-1 with TRBJ1-1; 7 bases map to TRBD1. V gave up 8 bases and J gave up 2 bases; unmatched junction bases: 5. CDR3 length equals 12 residues. CDR1 and CDR2 from the germline V gene are SQVTM and ANQGSEA. The CDR3 DNA reads as TGCAGCTTACGGGACAGAAACACTGAAGCTTTCTTT. This sequence encodes CSLRDRNTEAFF. The full variable domain, completed using reference TRBV29-1 and TRBJ1-1, is SAVISQKPSRDICQRGTSLTIQCQVDSQVTMMFWYRQQPGQSLTLIATANQGSEATYESGFVIDKFPISRPNLTFSTLTVSNMSPEDSSIYLCSLRDRNTEAFFGQGTRLTVV.

The chain uses TRBV7-9 and TRBJ1-5; D not certain. In germline, CDR1 is SEHNR, CDR2 FQNEAQ (reference sequence). Trimming took off 1 base at V and 4 bases at J, with 5 bases between the two ends. CDR3 length equals 13 residues. The CDR3 DNA follows: TGTGCCAGCAGCTTAGGATTAAATCAGCCCCAGCATTTT. Translation gives CASSLGLNQPQHF.

This rearrangement joins TRBV2 to TRBJ1-4; D call uncertain. The CDR3 extends over 14 amino acids. Trimming left V 3 bases short and J 6 bases short, with 11 bases between. Germline CDR1 reads SNHLY; CDR2 reads FYNNEI. CDR3 nucleotide sequence: TGTGCCAGCAGTGACAGGACCTTTTATGAAAAACTGTTTTTT. Its translation: CASSDRTFYEKLFF.

The chain uses TRBV6-6 and TRBJ1-1; D might be TRBD1 (5 bases). The CDR3 is made up of 12 amino acids. Germline V CDR1 and CDR2: MNHNY, SVGAGI (reference sequence). V dropped 0 bases and J dropped 6 bases, with 5 bases sitting between them. This CDR3 is CASSYSGAEAFF. CDR3 nucleotides: TGTGCCAGCAGTTACTCAGGGGCTGAAGCTTTCTTT.

The chain recombines TRBV12-5 with TRBJ2-5; D gene ambiguous. This CDR3 spans 13 amino acids. V lost 2 bases, J lost 1 base, and 5 bases lay in between. Germline CDR1 is LGHNT and CDR2 is FRNRAP. CDR3 DNA sequence: TGTGCTAGTGGTTTGACGTTCCAAGAGACCCAGTACTTC. Translating gives CASGLTFQETQYF.